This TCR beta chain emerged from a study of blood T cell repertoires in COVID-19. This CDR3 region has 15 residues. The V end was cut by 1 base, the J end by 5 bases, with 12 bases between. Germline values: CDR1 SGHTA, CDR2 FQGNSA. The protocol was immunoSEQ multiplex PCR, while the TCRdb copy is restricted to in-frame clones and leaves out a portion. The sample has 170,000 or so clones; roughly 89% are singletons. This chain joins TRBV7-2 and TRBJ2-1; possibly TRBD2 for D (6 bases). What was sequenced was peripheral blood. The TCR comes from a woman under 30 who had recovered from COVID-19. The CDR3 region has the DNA TGTGCCAGCAGCTTAGGGGTGGGAGGTCACAATGAGCAGTTCTTC. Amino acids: CASSLGVGGHNEQFF.